This T cell receptor beta chain was profiled in a study of T cell changes during pregnancy in multiple sclerosis. The V gene's germline CDR1 is SEHNR and CDR2 FQNEAQ (reference sequence). V lost 8 bases to trimming and J lost 2 bases; unmatched junction nucleotides: 9. This CDR3 has 15 residues. This clone was seen only once. The method was immunoSEQ multiplex PCR; TCRdb's version includes in-frame clones alone and lacks a portion of them. Among roughly 15,000 clones, 80% to 85% were seen once, and the ten largest hold about a sixth. This receptor was taken from a female donor in good health, enrolled as a control in a pregnancy study. Sequencing used CD8+ T cells from peripheral blood mononuclear cells, obtained in the third trimester of pregnancy. The chain is built from TRBV7-9 and TRBJ2-1; 7 nucleotides match TRBD2. The CDR3 is CASFNGLAAYNEQFF. Here the CDR3 DNA reads TGTGCCAGCTTCAACGGGCTAGCGGCCTACAATGAGCAGTTCTTC.